This T cell receptor (beta chain) was captured by sequencing in a study of shared clonotypes between healthy human individuals. Study background: The composition of the donors was two women and three men aged 18 to 49.

With regard to this clone: Its cognate antigen is unknown.

The ends lost 5 bases at V and 2 bases at J; junction bases unmatched: 12. The germline CDR1 and CDR2 sequences are SGHTA and FQGNSA. This CDR3 region has 17 residues. Produced via immunoSEQ multiplex PCR; TCRdb's table is partial and in-frame only. This sample has about 2.3 million clones, with less than 95% found just once. Study-wide findings and caveats: Generally, naive subsets (rather than memory subsets) showed larger estimated richness. The study drew on few donors, limiting represented genetic and exposure-history diversity.

Recent acute infections and vaccinations were absent in the healthy HIV-negative adult donors. The sequencing input was naive CD4+ T cells from PBMCs. Subset indicated: CD45RA+ positively selected. The chain joins TRBV7-2 to TRBJ2-5; TRBD2 matches at 9 bases. The sequence came from a man younger than 35 in good health. Some clones in this sample may be carry-over from other donors' samples. CDR3 in DNA: TGTGCCAGCAGCCCGCGGGGGGGGGTATTTAGGCAAGAGACCCAGTACTTC. It specifies CASSPRGGVFRQETQYF. Together with reference TRBV7-2 and TRBJ2-5, the CDR3 gives the full variable domain: GAGVSQSPSNKVTEKGKDVELRCDPISGHTALYWYRQSLGQGLEFLIYFQGNSAPDKSGLPSDRFSAERTGGSVSTLTIQRTQQEDSAVYLCASSPRGGVFRQETQYFGPGTRLLVL.